The entry below describes one TCR beta chain. The antigen is not known. CDR1 is SGHTA, CDR2 FQGNSA, per germline. The CDR3 loop spans 17 amino acids. J was trimmed by 3 bases and V by 5 bases; bases with no gene match: 14. Researchers ran the PCR with 60 Vbeta and 13 Jbeta primers. Clones were read by immunoSEQ multiplex PCR, and TCRdb kept only the in-frame ones, dropping some. The sample lists a few hundred thousand clones; over 70% were seen once. This specimen belongs to a study of cytomegalovirus exposure and HLA in healthy donors. Whole-study findings and limits: In an earlier analysis, productive rearrangement rates for most beta V segments clustered near 87% or 30%. Clonal expansion was found to be greater in HLA-associated TCR beta chains than in equally common others in a later analysis. Later genetic work tied a missense DCLRE1C variant to beta-chain V and J trimming. Reportedly, fewer N-insertions than the approximately 650-donor mean appeared in an Asian-associated ancestry cluster in a later analysis.

The TCR was taken from an older woman in good health and CMV-seropositive. The chain has TRBV7-2 and TRBJ2-3, with 7 positions matching TRBD2. Sequencing was carried out using PBMCs. The CDR3 DNA reads as TGTGCCAGCAGCGCTGTACCGGGCACTAGCGAGACAGATACGCAGTATTTT. It yields the protein CASSAVPGTSETDTQYF.